These T cell receptor beta chains were read from a single sample in a study of blood T cell repertoires in COVID-19. This table comes from immunoSEQ multiplex PCR, and its TCRdb copy is limited to in-frame clones, with some not included. The data hold approximately 220,000 clones, with 70% to 90% observed a single time. Sequenced sample: peripheral blood. These receptors all stem from a man in his fifties or sixties with acute or convalescent COVID-19. CDR3s include the opening cysteine and the closing phenylalanine or tryptophan. Fields, in order: D gene, V gene, J gene, clone size, CDR3 DNA, CDR3 protein. D genes are given only for firm matches. Expanded clones are given a class, and other clones once, few, many or no size at all.

>-|TRBV28|TRBJ2-5|once
TGTGCCAGCAGTGGGGCAGGGCCAATACAAGAGACCCAGTACTTC
CASSGAGPIQETQYF
>TRBD1|TRBV29-1|TRBJ1-1|-
TGCAGCGTTGCCACCGGACAGGGGAACACTGAAGCTTTCTTT
CSVATGQGNTEAFF
>TRBD1|TRBV20-1|TRBJ2-7|-
TGCAGTGCTAGTAACCGGACAGGGGCGGTCTCGGTCTTC
CSASNRTGAVSVF
>-|TRBV7-6|TRBJ1-3|-
TGTGCCAGCAGCCCCGGAGGACAGAGCTCTGGAAACACCATATATTTT
CASSPGGQSSGNTIYF
>-|TRBV5-5|TRBJ1-2|-
TGTGCCAGCAGCTTGTTGCCGGGGGATGGCTACACCTTC
CASSLLPGDGYTF
>TRBD1|TRBV11-3|TRBJ2-7|once
TGTGCCAGCAGCTTAGTGACAGGGCCGGGCTACGAGCAGTACTTC
CASSLVTGPGYEQYF
>TRBD2|TRBV9|TRBJ2-1|once
TGTGCCAGCAGCGTATGGAGTGGCGGGGGGTACAATGAGCAGTTCTTC
CASSVWSGGGYNEQFF
>TRBD1|TRBV25-1|TRBJ2-5|many
TGTGCCAGCAGTGGGAGACAGGGCACCCAAGAGACCCAGTACTTC
CASSGRQGTQETQYF
>-|TRBV5-1|TRBJ2-1|-
TGCGCCAGCAGCCCGGCGGGTAGGGGGGGTTACAATGAGCAGTTCTTC
CASSPAGRGGYNEQFF
>TRBD1|TRBV19|TRBJ2-1|-
TGTGCCAGTAGTGGGACAGTCTTCTACAATGAGCAGTTCTTC
CASSGTVFYNEQFF
>TRBD1|TRBV5-1|TRBJ2-7|few
TGCGCCAGCAGCGGTACCGGGACAGCCTTCGGGGAGCAGTACTTC
CASSGTGTAFGEQYF
>TRBD1|TRBV9|TRBJ2-2|once
TGTGCCAGCAGCGCCCATGGGACAGGGCACGGCGGGGGTCGCACCGGGGAGCTGTTTTTT
CASSAHGTGHGGGRTGELFF
>TRBD1|TRBV9|TRBJ1-6|-
TGTGCCAGCAGCGTAGGACCAGGACAGGGGATTAATTCACCCCTCCACTTT
CASSVGPGQGINSPLHF
>-|TRBV10-3|TRBJ1-2|-
TGTGCCATCAGTGGCCAGGACAGCGAACCAAACTATGGCTACACCTTC
CAISGQDSEPNYGYTF
>-|TRBV6-5|TRBJ2-7|-
TGTGCCAGCGGTCAGTACGAGCAGTACTTC
CASGQYEQYF
>TRBD1|TRBV19|TRBJ1-2|-
TGTGCCAGTAGTATTCACACAGGGGTCGACTATGGCTACACCTTC
CASSIHTGVDYGYTF
>TRBD1|TRBV27|TRBJ2-5|few
TGTGCCAGCAGTTTAACAGGGGGCGCTCGGAGGACCCAGTACTTC
CASSLTGGARRTQYF
>-|TRBV19|TRBJ1-5|-
TGTGCCAGTAGTGATCACGGGACTAGAGGGCGGGGGAGCAATCAGCCCCAGCATTTT
CASSDHGTRGRGSNQPQHF
>TRBD1|TRBV5-1|TRBJ1-1|-
TGCGCCAGTAGCACAGGGGCGACACCTTTCTTT
CASSTGATPFF
>-|TRBV4-1|TRBJ1-6|-
TGCGCCAGCAGCCAAGATCGGTACAGAAGTTCACCCCTCCACTTT
CASSQDRYRSSPLHF
>TRBD2|TRBV7-9|TRBJ2-1|-
TGTGCCAGCAGCTTAGCTAGGCGGGGGGGTTCCTACAATGAGCAGTTCTTC
CASSLARRGGSYNEQFF
>-|TRBV6-5|TRBJ1-3|-
TGTGCCAGCAGTTACCTCGGGGGAAACACCATATATTTT
CASSYLGGNTIYF
>TRBD1|TRBV3-1/TRBV3-2|TRBJ1-1|-
TGTGCCAGCAGCCACCTTGACAGGGGGGGCACTGAAGCTTTCTTT
CASSHLDRGGTEAFF
>-|TRBV6-4|TRBJ1-2|-
TGTGCCAGCACTCCTGGGGAGGAAGGGCGTTTTAACTATGGCTACACCTTC
CASTPGEEGRFNYGYTF
>-|TRBV19|TRBJ2-5|-
TGTGCCAGTAGCCGCCAGGAAAGGGAGACCCAGTACTTC
CASSRQERETQYF
>-|TRBV7-2|TRBJ2-3|-
TGTGCCAGCAGCCCCAGTCTGGTAACGCAGTATTTT
CASSPSLVTQYF
>-|TRBV3-1/TRBV3-2|TRBJ2-1|-
TGTGCCAGCAGCCAAGATAAAGCCTCCTACAATGAGCAGTTCTTC
CASSQDKASYNEQFF
>TRBD1|TRBV3-1/TRBV3-2|TRBJ2-7|-
TGTGCCAGCAGTTCCGGGACAGGAGCCTACGAGCAGTACTTC
CASSSGTGAYEQYF
>TRBD2|TRBV6-2/TRBV6-3|TRBJ2-1|-
TGTGCCAGCAGACCTCCGGGACTAGCGGGGGGACTCAATGAGCAGTTCTTC
CASRPPGLAGGLNEQFF
>-|TRBV10-3|TRBJ1-6|-
TGTGCCATCAGTGGGGAGGGACACTCTAATTCACCCCTCCACTTT
CAISGEGHSNSPLHF
>TRBD1|TRBV19|TRBJ1-5|-
TGTGCCAGTAGTAGGGGGGACAGGGGGCATAATCAGCCCCAGCATTTT
CASSRGDRGHNQPQHF
>TRBD1|TRBV7-8|TRBJ1-5|-
TGTGCCAGCAGCTTGGGCAGGGGGTACAATCAGCCCCAGCATTTT
CASSLGRGYNQPQHF
>TRBD2|TRBV5-4|TRBJ2-7|-
TGTGCCAGCAGCTTTCGGGGAGGGAGCTCCTACGAGCAGTACTTC
CASSFRGGSSYEQYF
>-|TRBV18|TRBJ2-5|-
TGTGCCAGCTCACCCGACGGGGGGACACGAGAGACCCAGTACTTC
CASSPDGGTRETQYF
>TRBD2|TRBV7-6|TRBJ2-2|-
TGTGCCAGCAGCAAGATGGGACTAGCGGGGGGTCCGACCGGGGAGCTGTTTTTT
CASSKMGLAGGPTGELFF
>-|TRBV19|TRBJ1-6|-
TGTGCCACCGAGCCCGGGAGAAGGGGCAATTCACCCCTCCACTTT
CATEPGRRGNSPLHF
>TRBD1|TRBV29-1|TRBJ1-1|-
TGCAGCACGCAGACAGGGGCTGGCACTGAAGCTTTCTTT
CSTQTGAGTEAFF
>-|TRBV11-2|TRBJ1-1|-
TGTGCCAGCAGCCAACCCGGGACAATGAACACTGAAGCTTTCTTT
CASSQPGTMNTEAFF
>-|TRBV6-6|TRBJ1-3|-
TGTGCCAGCAGTCCCCGGGAGGACCACGATGGAAACACCATATATTTT
CASSPREDHDGNTIYF
>-|TRBV29-1|TRBJ1-1|once
TGCAGCGTGGGGTCCCAGGGGTATCGGAACACTGAAGCTTTCTTT
CSVGSQGYRNTEAFF
>TRBD1|TRBV7-8|TRBJ1-1|-
TGTGCCAGCAGCCCCAGACAGGGCATGAACACTGAAGCTTTCTTT
CASSPRQGMNTEAFF
>-|TRBV19|TRBJ1-4|-
TGTGCCAGTAGTATCGGGGGAAATGAAAAACTGTTTTTT
CASSIGGNEKLFF
>TRBD1|TRBV19|TRBJ2-2|few
TGTGCCAGTAGACGACAGGGGGCCAAAGACACCGGGGAGCTGTTTTTT
CASRRQGAKDTGELFF
>-|TRBV6-1|TRBJ1-5|-
TGTGCCAGCAGTGAAGTATCGAATCAGCCCCAGCATTTT
CASSEVSNQPQHF
>-|TRBV29-1|TRBJ1-1|-
TGCAGCGACCAGACAGTGGGGAACACTGAAGCTTTCTTT
CSDQTVGNTEAFF